Listed below are T cell receptor beta chains from one sample, sequenced in a study. TCRdb re-analysed the RT-PCR reads in MiXCR, keeping a single row per CDR3 protein. The repertoire consists of almost 700,000 distinct CDR3 sequences, with 14% occurring once and the leading ten covering just over 3.5%. Sequenced material: memory CD4+ T cells from blood. These TCRs come from a female donor in good health, serving as a healthy control. Each CDR3 is given with its conserved first and last residue. The D gene is left open where the match is weak. Not every row has a clone size; where given, it reads once, few, many or a size class.

j_call,d_call,clone_size,v_call,cdr3_aa,cdr3_nt
TRBJ2-3,NA,few,TRBV7-2,CASSLARRWGRSTDTQYF,TGTGCCAGCAGCTTAGCGCGAAGGTGGGGGCGAAGCACAGATACGCAGTATTTT
TRBJ1-2,NA,many,TRBV10-3,CAISGQTWGYTF,TGTGCCATCAGCGGACAGACCTGGGGCTACACCTTC
TRBJ2-5,TRBD1,many,TRBV28,CASSPWTGKGETQYF,TGTGCCAGCAGTCCTTGGACAGGGAAGGGGGAGACCCAGTACTTC
TRBJ2-3,TRBD2,NA,TRBV11-2,CASSLSLAGGDTQYF,TGTGCCAGCAGCTTATCACTAGCGGGAGGGGATACGCAGTATTTT
TRBJ1-5,NA,NA,TRBV6-2/TRBV6-3,CASSYWGRGPNQPQHF,TGTGCCAGCAGTTATTGGGGCCGGGGGCCGAATCAGCCCCAGCATTTT
TRBJ1-2,NA,few,TRBV6-2/TRBV6-3,CASSYSRQTYGYTF,TGTGCCAGCAGTTACTCTCGGCAGACCTATGGCTACACCTTC
TRBJ1-2,NA,few,TRBV28,CASSLPGTYGYTF,TGTGCCAGCAGTTTACCAGGGACCTATGGCTACACCTTC
TRBJ1-5,TRBD1,few,TRBV12-3/TRBV12-4,CASSIGTGGNQPQHF,TGTGCCAGCAGTATCGGGACAGGGGGCAATCAGCCCCAGCATTTT
TRBJ2-3,NA,NA,TRBV11-2,CASSPGQYYTDTQYF,TGTGCCAGCAGCCCCGGACAGTATTACACAGATACGCAGTATTTT
TRBJ2-3,TRBD2,NA,TRBV7-2,CASSPLAGGGNTDTQYF,TGTGCCAGCAGCCCCCTAGCGGGGGGCGGGAACACAGATACGCAGTATTTT
TRBJ1-2,NA,NA,TRBV5-6,CASSPAYFANYGYTF,TGTGCCAGCAGCCCAGCTTACTTCGCGAACTATGGCTACACCTTC
TRBJ1-4,NA,NA,TRBV28,CASGLQTTNEKLFF,TGTGCCAGCGGTTTACAGACAACTAATGAAAAACTGTTTTTT
TRBJ1-5,NA,many,TRBV6-5,CASSMNRDQPQHF,TGTGCCAGCAGCATGAACAGGGACCAGCCCCAGCATTTT
TRBJ1-1,TRBD1,NA,TRBV6-7,CASSYPPEDRGPNTEAFF,TGTGCCAGCAGTTACCCCCCCGAAGACAGGGGGCCGAACACTGAAGCTTTCTTT
TRBJ2-1,TRBD2,many,TRBV4-1,CASSQDDPLAGGGSYNEQFF,TGCGCCAGCAGCCAAGACGACCCACTAGCGGGAGGGGGGTCCTACAATGAGCAGTTCTTC
TRBJ1-1,TRBD1,NA,TRBV28,CATFPGTGLGNTEAFF,TGTGCCACCTTCCCCGGGACAGGGCTGGGGAACACTGAAGCTTTCTTT
TRBJ1-1,TRBD1,NA,TRBV7-2,CASSSTGGEEAFF,TGTGCCAGCAGCTCCACAGGGGGCGAGGAAGCTTTCTTT
TRBJ2-5,TRBD2,NA,TRBV6-2/TRBV6-3,CASRLSGGAQETQYF,TGTGCCAGCAGACTTAGCGGGGGGGCCCAAGAGACCCAGTACTTC
TRBJ2-2,NA,NA,TRBV7-3,CASSRDRGGTGELFF,TGTGCCAGCAGCCGCGACAGGGGAGGGACCGGGGAGCTGTTTTTT
TRBJ2-1,TRBD2,many,TRBV6-5,CASRPFSGRGRNEQFF,TGTGCCAGCAGACCCTTTAGCGGGAGGGGGCGCAATGAGCAGTTCTTC
TRBJ2-2,NA,many,TRBV7-9,CASRPPTNTGELFF,TGTGCCAGCAGACCCCCAACGAACACCGGGGAGCTGTTTTTT
TRBJ1-5,NA,many,TRBV20-1,CSARVGEQPQHF,TGCAGTGCTAGAGTCGGTGAACAGCCCCAGCATTTT
TRBJ2-5,NA,NA,TRBV20-1,CSFLKSQGSSWTQYF,TGCAGTTTCTTGAAGAGCCAGGGAAGTAGTTGGACCCAGTACTTC
TRBJ2-7,NA,once,TRBV10-3,CDISEYGAGYAYEQYF,TGTGACATCAGTGAGTATGGTGCAGGGTATGCGTACGAGCAGTACTTC
TRBJ1-5,TRBD1,NA,TRBV20-1,CSASPTLDRANQPQHF,TGCAGTGCTAGCCCTACTCTGGACAGGGCAAACCAGCCCCAGCATTTT
TRBJ2-7,NA,few,TRBV7-2,CASSYRGPAGYEQYF,TGTGCCAGCAGCTATCGGGGGCCTGCCGGGTACGAGCAGTACTTC
TRBJ2-7,NA,few,TRBV20-1,CSASAGPREQYF,TGCAGTGCTAGTGCGGGCCCGAGGGAGCAGTACTTC
TRBJ2-3,TRBD2,many,TRBV10-3,CAISEIAGLTDTQYF,TGTGCCATCAGTGAGATAGCGGGGCTCACAGATACGCAGTATTTT
TRBJ2-1,NA,few,TRBV12-3/TRBV12-4,CASRFSGKEQFF,TGTGCCAGCAGATTTAGCGGTAAAGAGCAGTTCTTC
TRBJ2-3,NA,NA,TRBV20-1,CSASRDGSTDTQYF,TGCAGTGCTAGCCGGGACGGGAGCACAGATACGCAGTATTTT
TRBJ2-7,TRBD2,NA,TRBV5-1,CASSPERGGRAQEDEQYF,TGCGCCAGCAGCCCCGAGCGGGGCGGGAGGGCCCAAGAGGACGAGCAGTACTTC
TRBJ1-2,NA,once,TRBV19,CASSIMDRDYTF,TGTGCCAGTAGTATAATGGATAGGGACTACACCTTC
TRBJ2-2,NA,NA,TRBV5-1,CASSPDSTGELFF,TGCGCCAGCAGCCCGGACAGCACCGGGGAGCTGTTTTTT
TRBJ2-1,TRBD2,few,TRBV20-1,CSARDLRLEGLAGVGSYNEQFF,TGCAGTGCTAGAGATCTACGGCTTGAAGGACTAGCGGGGGTAGGTTCCTACAATGAGCAGTTCTTC
TRBJ2-5,NA,few,TRBV7-9,CASSPPSEETQYF,TGTGCCAGCAGCCCCCCATCAGAGGAGACCCAGTACTTC
TRBJ1-1,NA,many,TRBV7-9,CASSLDTAAEAFF,TGTGCCAGCAGCTTGGACACAGCGGCTGAAGCTTTCTTT
TRBJ2-5,NA,many,TRBV7-8,CASSLTDAAQETQYF,TGTGCCAGCAGCTTAACTGACGCTGCGCAAGAGACCCAGTACTTC
TRBJ1-1,TRBD1,few,TRBV5-5,CASSLAGTGLNTEAFF,TGTGCCAGCAGCTTGGCCGGGACAGGGTTGAACACTGAAGCTTTCTTT
TRBJ2-5,TRBD1,many,TRBV6-6,CASSPRQGLGETQYF,TGTGCCAGCAGCCCCCGACAGGGTTTGGGGGAGACCCAGTACTTC
TRBJ2-2,NA,NA,TRBV30,CAWSQRGTGELFF,TGTGCCTGGAGTCAACGGGGGACCGGGGAGCTGTTTTTT
TRBJ2-1,NA,NA,TRBV15,CATSRGGHRTYNEQFF,TGTGCCACCAGCAGGGGGGGGCACAGGACCTACAATGAGCAGTTCTTC
TRBJ2-1,NA,few,TRBV5-4,CASSSDRWSNEQFF,TGTGCCAGCAGCTCGGACCGCTGGTCCAATGAGCAGTTCTTC
TRBJ1-1,NA,NA,TRBV7-2,CASSFSRPGWGTEAFF,TGTGCCAGCAGCTTTTCCCGTCCGGGATGGGGCACTGAAGCTTTCTTT
TRBJ2-3,TRBD2,NA,TRBV20-1,CSAPGLAGVDTQYF,TGCAGTGCTCCGGGACTAGCGGGAGTAGATACGCAGTATTTT
TRBJ1-1,NA,NA,TRBV9,CASSVVGSGFAEAFF,TGTGCCAGCAGCGTAGTGGGGTCAGGGTTTGCTGAAGCTTTCTTT
TRBJ2-7,NA,many,TRBV29-1,CSVGRESGSYEQYF,TGCAGCGTTGGGAGGGAATCAGGCTCCTACGAGCAGTACTTC
TRBJ2-7,TRBD1,few,TRBV20-1,CSAGRLQGAGEQYF,TGCAGTGCTGGGAGGTTACAGGGGGCGGGGGAGCAGTACTTC
TRBJ1-1,NA,many,TRBV20-1,CSASSLGDEAFF,TGCAGTGCTAGTAGTTTAGGGGATGAAGCTTTCTTT
TRBJ2-5,TRBD2,NA,TRBV7-9,CASSPPRAGGGETQYF,TGTGCCAGCAGCCCCCCAAGAGCGGGAGGGGGAGAGACCCAGTACTTC
TRBJ2-1,NA,few,TRBV7-2,CASSLGQGGSYNEQFF,TGTGCCAGCAGCTTAGGGCAGGGAGGCTCCTACAATGAGCAGTTCTTC
TRBJ2-5,TRBD2,NA,TRBV5-4,CASSSRGAGGTSQETQYF,TGTGCCAGCAGCTCGAGGGGGGCGGGAGGCACCTCCCAAGAGACCCAGTACTTC
TRBJ2-3,NA,many,TRBV18,CASSPTGTDTQYF,TGTGCCAGCTCACCCACAGGCACAGATACGCAGTATTTT
TRBJ2-5,NA,NA,TRBV7-3,CASSLTNGNQETQYF,TGTGCCAGCAGCTTAACGAACGGGAACCAAGAGACCCAGTACTTC
TRBJ2-5,NA,many,TRBV20-1,CSARVGETQYF,TGCAGTGCTAGAGTAGGAGAGACCCAGTACTTC
TRBJ1-6,NA,few,TRBV12-3/TRBV12-4,CASSKDGSPLHF,TGTGCCAGCAGTAAGGACGGTTCACCCCTCCACTTT
TRBJ2-5,TRBD1,NA,TRBV24-1,CATNLTGEQETQYF,TGTGCCACCAACCTAACAGGGGAACAAGAGACCCAGTACTTC
TRBJ2-7,NA,few,TRBV7-2,CASSLDRQSSYEQYF,TGTGCCAGCAGCCTCGACAGGCAAAGCTCCTACGAGCAGTACTTC
TRBJ2-5,NA,NA,TRBV20-1,CSARNIALQETQYF,TGCAGTGCTAGAAATATAGCACTACAAGAGACCCAGTACTTC
TRBJ2-7,NA,many,TRBV5-1,CASSLVRGSYEQYF,TGCGCCAGCAGCTTGGTAAGGGGATCCTACGAGCAGTACTTC